The 18 T cell receptor beta chains below all came from one sample that was sequenced in a study of T cell clonality in common variable immunodeficiency. Generated by immunoSEQ multiplex PCR, the TCRdb table keeps only in-frame clones and is missing some. Singletons are absent from the sample, which has approximately 81,000 clones. Specimen: peripheral blood mononuclear cells. The receptors derive from a person aged 18-69 years in good health.

This clone appeared many times. From the germline J gene comes the end of the CDR3, since the read stops 3 residues before it. The chain links TRBV6-2 or TRBV6-3 to TRBJ1-1; D might be TRBD1 (5 bases). With 0 bases removed from V and 4 bases from J, the gap between germline ends came to 12 bases. Germline CDR1 is MNHEY and CDR2 is SVGEGT. The CDR3 sequence is 15 residues long. CDR3 DNA (partial): TGTGCCAGCAGTTACTCTGTCAGGGTAGGCACTGAA. As protein: CASSYSVRVGTE. The whole CDR3 protein is CASSYSVRVGTEAFF.

Many counts were recorded for this clone. The read terminates 3 residues ahead of where the CDR3 ends, so the germline J gene completes it. The gene calls are TRBV20-1 and TRBJ2-7; D might be TRBD1 (5 bases). The CDR3 has 12 residues. The V and J ends lost 5 bases and 2 bases respectively, with 10 bases between them. Germline CDR1 and CDR2: DFQATT and SNEGSKA (reference sequence). CDR3 in amino acids: CSAGDSTYEQYF. CDR3 bases read: TGCAGTGCTGGTGACAGCACCTACGAG.

This clone has only a few counts. The read terminates 3 residues before the CDR3 end, so the remaining end is supplied by the germline J gene. The V gene is TRBV19, the J gene TRBJ2-7; 9 bases fit TRBD1. The CDR3 spans 15 residues. Germline V lookup: CDR1 LNHDA, CDR2 SQIVND (reference sequence). V dropped 6 bases and J dropped 5; count of bases not matched to a gene: 11. CDR3 amino acids: CASSFGQGTKNEQYF. Partial CDR3 DNA: TGTGCCAGTAGCTTCGGACAGGGGACGAAGAACGAG.

This clone was detected ten times or more. The CDR3 bases that were read are TGTGCCAGTAATCCAGTGGTGGGACTAGCGGGGACGAACACCGGGGAG. Translation gives CASNPVVGLAGTNTGE. The full-length CDR3 reads as CASNPVVGLAGTNTGELFF. The rearrangement uses TRBV19 and TRBJ2-2, with 13 bases matching TRBD2. With the read ending 3 residues before the CDR3 end, the germline J gene is used to fill in that end. The ends lost 7 bases at V and 0 bases at J; junction bases unmatched: 11. Germline CDR1 reads LNHDA; CDR2 reads SQIVND (reference sequence). The CDR3 is 19 amino acids.

This clone was seen repeatedly, ten times or more. The read stops 3 residues short of the end of the CDR3; the missing end is completed from the germline J gene. The chain couples TRBV5-4 to TRBJ1-6; no clear D. The CDR3 runs 14 residues. CDR1 and CDR2 (germline): SGHNT, YYREEE (reference sequence). Trimming left V 0 bases short and J 5 bases short, with 6 bases between. The sequenced CDR3 bases are TGTGCCAGCAGCTTGGGCAGAGATAATTCACCC. Protein product: CASSLGRDNSP. The whole CDR3 sequence reads CASSLGRDNSPLHF.

This clone was observed at least ten times. The CDR3 is CASSPFEGVPSTDTQYF. The sequenced CDR3 bases are TGCGCCAGCAGTCCCTTCGAGGGGGTTCCTAGCACAGATACG. The chain uses TRBV10-1 and TRBJ2-3; D may be TRBD1 (6 bases). The CDR3 extends 3 residues past the end of the read, so its final part is completed from the germline J gene. The CDR3 loop spans 17 amino acids. Germline V CDR1 and CDR2: WNHNN, SYGVQD (reference sequence). V lost 5 bases and J 0 bases, leaving 18 bases between the germline ends.

This clone has at least ten counts. The read stops 3 residues short of the end of the CDR3; the missing end is completed from the germline J gene. This rearrangement joins TRBV30 to TRBJ1-6; possibly TRBD1 for D (6 bases). This CDR3 spans 16 amino acids. Trimming pared 0 bases from V and 7 bases from J, leaving 16 bases between. Germline-derived CDR1 and CDR2 are GTSNPN and SVGIG (reference sequence). The CDR3 reads CAWSVRSGAQNSPLHF. The part of the CDR3 DNA that was read is TGTGCCTGGAGTGTACGGTCAGGGGCTCAGAATTCACCC.

This clone appeared many times. The read ends 3 residues shy of where the CDR3 ends; the end is completed using the germline J gene. The rearrangement links TRBV28 to TRBJ1-2; D remains ambiguous. Germline lookup yields CDR1 MDHEN and CDR2 SYDVKM. V was clipped by 8 bases and J by 7 bases, with 14 bases between them. This CDR3 contains 12 residues. Here the CDR3 reads CASRRITAGYTF. CDR3 DNA (partial): TGTGCCAGCCGCCGTATTACAGCTGGC.

This clone was observed at least ten times. Coverage ceases 3 residues before the CDR3 finishes, and the germline J gene fills in the end. The chain carries TRBV20-1 and TRBJ1-2, with D possibly being TRBD1 (6 bases). Germline-derived CDR1 and CDR2 are DFQATT and SNEGSKA (reference sequence). This CDR3 spans 14 amino acids. CDR3 protein: CSAAAAQGLYGYTF. Partial CDR3 DNA: TGCAGTGCTGCTGCGGCCCAGGGGTTATACGGC.

This clone was observed at least ten times. The read is 3 residues too short to cover the CDR3 end, so that end is filled in from the germline J gene. This chain joins TRBV10-3 and TRBJ2-5; D perhaps matches TRBD2 (6 bases). In germline, CDR1 is ENHRY, CDR2 SYGVKD. V dropped 4 bases and J dropped 0 bases, with 9 bases sitting between them. The CDR3 is made up of 14 amino acids. CDR3 DNA (partial): TGTGCCATCAGTGTAGCGGAGCACCAAGAGACC. Translation gives CAISVAEHQET. The full-length CDR3 reads as CAISVAEHQETQYF.

This clone was seen repeatedly, ten times or more. Coverage ceases 3 residues before the CDR3 finishes, and the germline J gene fills in the end. The chain is built from TRBV20-1 and TRBJ2-7; 9 positions agree with TRBD1. Germline lookup yields CDR1 DFQATT and CDR2 SNEGSKA (reference sequence). The CDR3 extends over 16 amino acids. With 4 bases clipped from V and 0 bases from J, the junction kept 10 bases outside the gene matches. Incomplete CDR3 DNA: TGCAGTGCTATAGGACCTGGGACAGGGTCCTCCTACGAG. It is translated as CSAIGPGTGSSYE. The full CDR3 reads CSAIGPGTGSSYEQYF.

This clone has a count of ten or more. The CDR3 is cut off 3 residues early in the read; its end comes from the germline J gene. The chain couples TRBV7-9 to TRBJ2-1; 10 bases match TRBD2. The V segment lost 6 bases and the J segment 5 bases; nucleotides outside the gene matches: 4. In germline, CDR1 is SEHNR, CDR2 FQNEAQ (reference sequence). The CDR3 runs to 14 residues. CDR3 DNA (partial): TGTGCCAGCAGTCTAGCGGGAGATCACAATGAG. Its translation is CASSLAGDHNE. The full-length CDR3 reads as CASSLAGDHNEQFF.

This clone was seen repeatedly, ten times or more. The CDR3 sequence: CASSLTGGYEQYF. The sequenced part of the CDR3 DNA is TGTGCCAGCAGCTTGACAGGGGGCTACGAG. J is TRBJ2-7 and V is TRBV7-3; 9 bases fit TRBD1. The read ends 3 residues shy of where the CDR3 ends; the end is completed using the germline J gene. V was pared by 3 bases and J by 3 bases, with 0 bases of the junction left unmatched. The CDR3 contains 13 residues. Germline CDR1 and CDR2: SGHTA and FQGTGA.

This clone was picked up many times. The observed sequence ends 3 residues before the CDR3 terminus, with the missing tail filled in from the germline J gene. The chain couples TRBV29-1 to TRBJ2-5; no reliable D call. The germline V gene encodes CDR1 SQVTM and CDR2 ANQGSEA. Trimming stripped 0 bases from V and 7 bases from J, with 12 bases between. This CDR3 spans 13 amino acids. This CDR3 is CSVEDLASGTQYF. CDR3 DNA (partial): TGCAGCGTTGAAGATCTCGCCAGTGGGACC.

This clone appeared many times. Sequencing ends 3 residues short of the CDR3 end; the germline J gene provides the rest. This chain links TRBV10-1 with TRBJ2-1; 7 nucleotides line up with TRBD2. Germline V gene sequence: CDR1 WNHNN, CDR2 SYGVQD (reference sequence). V was pared by 6 bases and J by 8 bases, with 13 bases of the junction left unmatched. The CDR3 has 15 amino acids. This CDR3 is CASSSGLPPRHEQFF. The CDR3 DNA, read in part, is TGCGCCAGCAGCTCGGGACTACCCCCGAGGCATGAG.

This clone showed up many times. The observed sequence ends 3 residues before the CDR3 terminus, with the missing tail filled in from the germline J gene. V is TRBV2 and J is TRBJ2-5; TRBD2 is a possible D gene (6 bases). This CDR3 spans 15 amino acids. V dropped 6 bases and J dropped 4 bases, with 18 bases sitting between them. The germline V gene encodes CDR1 SNHLY and CDR2 FYNNEI. CDR3 amino acids: CASSLGGPARETQYF. CDR3 DNA (partial): TGTGCCAGCAGCCTCGGAGGGCCCGCCAGAGAGACC.

This clone was counted at least ten times. The read ends 3 residues before the CDR3 terminus; that terminus is restored from the germline J gene. The chain uses TRBV12-3 or TRBV12-4 and TRBJ2-7; TRBD1 agrees at 10 bases. V dropped 6 bases and J dropped 5; count of bases not matched to a gene: 4. The CDR3 runs to 13 residues. CDR3 DNA, as far as it was read: TGTGCCAGCAGGGGGACAGGGGCCCACGAG. Translated, it gives CASRGTGAHE. The CDR3 in full is CASRGTGAHEQYF.

This clone was observed many times. The read ends 3 residues early relative to the CDR3; the germline J gene fills the gap. The chain is built from TRBV3-1 (or the pseudogene TRBV3-2) and TRBJ2-1, with TRBD2 matching over 9 bases. Trimming removed 3 bases from V and 4 bases from J; junction bases left unmatched: 10. This CDR3 has 17 amino acids. Germline values: CDR1 LGHDT, CDR2 YNNKEL (reference sequence). CDR3 sequence: CASSHPATSGNYNEQFF. CDR3 bases read: TGTGCCAGCAGCCACCCCGCGACTAGCGGAAATTACAATGAG.